These 25 T cell receptor beta chains were sequenced from one sample in a study of blood T cell repertoires in COVID-19. Method: immunoSEQ multiplex PCR; TCRdb's copy keeps in-frame clones and lacks some. The data show fewer than 300,000 clones, about nine tenths seen once. The source material was PBMCs or T cells enriched from blood (not recorded which). These receptors all stem from a woman aged 25 to 39 who had recovered from COVID-19.

The chain is built from TRBV10-3 and TRBJ2-5, with a possible D match to TRBD2 (6 bases). The germline CDR1 and CDR2 sequences are ENHRY and SYGVKD. V lost 11 bases and J lost 0, with 13 bases in between. The CDR3 consists of 13 residues. The CDR3 sequence: CAGGAVYQETQYF. For the CDR3, the DNA is TGTGCCGGCGGGGCGGTTTACCAAGAGACCCAGTACTTC.

This chain links TRBV6-5 with TRBJ1-4, with 7 bases aligning to TRBD1. From germline, CDR1 is MNHEY and CDR2 SVGAGI. The length of the CDR3 is 14 residues. Trimming at V came to 6 bases and at J to 3 bases, leaving 4 bases not matched to a gene. CDR3: CASRETGSNEKLFF. CDR3 bases: TGTGCCAGCAGGGAGACAGGGTCTAATGAAAAACTGTTTTTT.

This chain links TRBV28 with TRBJ2-7; D possibly corresponds to TRBD2 (5 bases). Trimming left V 5 bases short and J 10 bases short, with 15 bases between. This CDR3 comprises 12 residues. The germline V gene encodes CDR1 MDHEN and CDR2 SYDVKM. CDR3 in amino acids: CASSPDTSNQYF. In DNA, the CDR3 is TGTGCCAGCAGTCCGGATACTAGTAACCAGTACTTC.

The V gene is TRBV4-3, the J gene TRBJ2-3, with 7 positions matching TRBD2. This CDR3 comprises 18 residues. Germline values: CDR1 LGHNA, CDR2 YSLEER. With 4 bases clipped from V and 1 base from J, the junction kept 14 bases outside the gene matches. CDR3 nucleotide sequence: TGCGCCAGCAGCCCTCGGGGAGGGGCTAGCAGAGGCACAGATACGCAGTATTTT. It is translated as CASSPRGGASRGTDTQYF.

The chain links TRBV20-1 to TRBJ2-7; D call uncertain. V lost 5 bases and J 5 bases, leaving 10 bases between the germline ends. Germline loops: CDR1 DFQATT, CDR2 SNEGSKA (reference sequence). This CDR3 contains 11 residues. In DNA, the CDR3 is TGCAGTGCTTATAATAACAACGAGCAGTACTTC. It encodes CSAYNNNEQYF.

This clone was observed once. This chain's CDR3 is CATSLQGWTEAFF. As DNA, the CDR3 is TGTGCCACCTCACTACAGGGGTGGACTGAAGCTTTCTTT. The J gene is TRBJ1-1, the V gene TRBV19; 7 bases fit TRBD1. CDR1 and CDR2 from the germline V gene are LNHDA and SQIVND (reference sequence). Losses at the gene ends were 10 bases for V and 5 bases for J; bases not matched to a gene: 10. The length of the CDR3 is 13 residues.

The chain carries TRBV7-2 and TRBJ1-1, with 9 bases aligning to TRBD1. Germline CDR1 is SGHTA and CDR2 is FQGNSA. This CDR3 spans 14 amino acids. V lost 5 bases to trimming and J lost 8 bases; unmatched junction nucleotides: 9. CDR3 sequence reads: CASSLTAGQGEAFF. In DNA, the CDR3 is TGTGCCAGCAGCCTAACGGCAGGACAGGGGGAAGCTTTCTTT.

The J gene is TRBJ2-3, the V gene TRBV5-1; 11 nucleotides agree with TRBD2. V lost 2 bases, J lost 3 bases, and 8 bases stayed unmatched. The CDR3 sequence is 17 residues long. Germline CDR1 reads SGHRS; CDR2 reads YFSETQ. The CDR3 loop is CASSLSLGLADTDTQYF. CDR3 bases: TGCGCCAGCAGCTTAAGTTTGGGACTAGCGGATACAGATACGCAGTATTTT.

The CDR3 protein is CASSLAGTRHGYTF. CDR3 sequence (DNA): TGTGCCAGCAGCTTAGCGGGGACAAGGCATGGCTACACCTTC. This sequence joins TRBV7-9 and TRBJ1-2, with D perhaps TRBD1 (6 bases). CDR1 SEHNR and CDR2 FQNEAQ come from the germline V gene (reference sequence). The length of the CDR3 is 14 residues. V dropped 0 bases and J dropped 6 bases, with 11 bases sitting between them.

The chain is built from TRBV27 and TRBJ1-2, with D maybe TRBD1 (6 bases). The CDR3 loop spans 19 amino acids. Trimming pared 3 bases from V and 3 bases from J, leaving 26 bases between. Per germline, CDR1 MNHEY and CDR2 SMNVEV (reference sequence). CDR3 in amino acids: CASSLTGAQLGSGHYGYTF. In DNA, the CDR3 is TGTGCCAGCAGTTTGACAGGCGCTCAGCTTGGGTCTGGCCACTATGGCTACACCTTC.

This clone occurred once. The chain employs TRBV28 and TRBJ1-1; no clear D gene. Looked up from germline, CDR1 is MDHEN and CDR2 is SYDVKM. The CDR3 is 10 amino acids. The CDR3 loop reads CSSRGNEAFF. The CDR3 region has the DNA TGTTCGTCACGAGGGAATGAAGCTTTCTTT.

This clone was seen a single time. The chain recombines TRBV7-2 with TRBJ2-2, with TRBD2 matching 8 bases. CDR3 length: 15 residues. The V gene end was trimmed by 6 bases and the J gene end by 1 base; junction bases not matched to a gene: 4. Germline loops: CDR1 SGHTA, CDR2 FQGNSA. In nucleotides, the CDR3 is TGTGCCAGCAGTTACAGCGGGAGGAACACCGGGGAGCTGTTTTTT. Residues: CASSYSGRNTGELFF.

The chain carries TRBV12-3 or TRBV12-4 and TRBJ1-2; no firm D call. This CDR3 contains 12 residues. The V gene lost 2 bases and the J gene lost 3 bases, with 4 bases spanning the gap. CDR3 in amino acids: CASSLRDYGYTF. The CDR3 DNA reads as TGTGCCAGCAGTTTACGAGACTATGGCTACACCTTC.

This chain uses TRBV27 with TRBJ1-1; a possible D gene is TRBD1 (6 bases). The CDR3 runs 13 residues. Germline values: CDR1 MNHEY, CDR2 SMNVEV (reference sequence). V gave up 5 bases and J gave up 10 bases, with 17 bases separating them. CDR3 sequence: CASSPTRGARAFF. In DNA, the CDR3 is TGTGCCAGCAGTCCCACCCGGGGGGCCAGAGCTTTCTTT.

The CDR3 bases are TGTGCCAGTAGTCCCGGACTAGCGGGAGAGACCCAGTACTTC. This translates into CASSPGLAGETQYF. The rearrangement links TRBV19 to TRBJ2-5, with TRBD2 matching over 11 bases. This CDR3 has 14 amino acids. J was trimmed by 4 bases and V by 5 bases; bases with no gene match: 3. Germline CDR1 is LNHDA and CDR2 is SQIVND (reference sequence).

The chain links TRBV27 to TRBJ2-1; weak D call: TRBD2 (6 bases). Germline lookup yields CDR1 MNHEY and CDR2 SMNVEV (reference sequence). The CDR3 contains 15 residues. Trimming removed 5 bases from V and 5 bases from J, with 16 bases in between. CDR3 loop: CASSPQGLKDNEQFF. The CDR3 DNA sequence: TGTGCCAGCAGTCCGCAGGGACTTAAAGACAATGAGCAGTTCTTC.

The chain has TRBV5-4 and TRBJ2-3; 7 bases line up with TRBD2. After removal of 5 bases from V and 5 bases from J, the junction contained 11 bases not matched to a gene. CDR3 length: 15 amino acids. The germline V gene has CDR1 SGHNT and CDR2 YYREEE (reference sequence). CDR3 sequence: CASRGGSSAKDTQYF. CDR3 DNA sequence: TGTGCCAGCAGGGGGGGGAGTAGCGCGAAAGATACGCAGTATTTT.

The gene calls are TRBV15 and TRBJ2-1; 8 bases map to TRBD2. Germline V lookup: CDR1 LNHNV, CDR2 YYDKDF (reference sequence). The CDR3 spans 17 residues. V lost 9 bases, J lost 0 bases, and 13 bases stayed unmatched. In nucleotides, the CDR3 is TGTGCCACTCTAGTCGGGAGGGGCGCGGACTCCTACAATGAGCAGTTCTTC. It yields the protein CATLVGRGADSYNEQFF.

This sequence joins TRBV3-1 (or the pseudogene TRBV3-2) and TRBJ2-7; D is unclear. CDR1 LGHDT and CDR2 YNNKEL come from the germline V gene (reference sequence). The V and J ends lost 8 bases and 1 base respectively, with 9 bases between them. CDR3 length equals 12 residues. CDR3 region: CASSSDSYEQYF. As DNA, the CDR3 is TGTGCCAGCTCTTCAGATTCCTACGAGCAGTACTTC.

The chain couples TRBV5-6 to TRBJ2-7; a weak D match, TRBD1 (5 bases). Germline loops: CDR1 SGHDT, CDR2 YYEEEE. Trimming removed 2 bases at V and 11 bases at J, with 14 bases between. This CDR3 is built from 12 residues. This chain's CDR3 is CASSLIQGRKYF. The CDR3 region has the DNA TGTGCCAGCAGCTTAATCCAGGGTCGGAAGTACTTC.

This chain uses TRBV29-1 with TRBJ2-2, with D possibly being TRBD1 (6 bases). In germline, CDR1 is SQVTM, CDR2 ANQGSEA. V lost 7 bases, J lost 5 bases, and 29 bases lay in between. CDR3 length: 18 amino acids. CDR3 residues: CSGRSGTPKKGDTGELFF. The CDR3 DNA is TGCAGCGGGAGATCGGGGACACCGAAAAAAGGGGATACCGGGGAGCTGTTTTTT.

The J gene is TRBJ1-6, the V gene TRBV7-9, with D unresolved. CDR1 SEHNR and CDR2 FQNEAQ come from the germline V gene (reference sequence). Trimming pared 0 bases from V and 7 bases from J, leaving 7 bases between. This CDR3 is built from 14 residues. CDR3 loop: CASSLASKNSPLHF. The CDR3 DNA reads as TGTGCCAGCAGCTTAGCGTCTAAGAATTCACCCCTCCACTTT.

This chain joins TRBV3-1 (or the pseudogene TRBV3-2) and TRBJ2-5, with a possible D match to TRBD1 (6 bases). Per germline, CDR1 LGHDT and CDR2 YNNKEL (reference sequence). The CDR3 contains 14 residues. Trimming stripped 7 bases from V and 1 base from J, with 13 bases between. The CDR3 sequence is CASNFPGVQETQYF. The CDR3 region has the DNA TGTGCCAGCAACTTTCCAGGGGTCCAAGAGACCCAGTACTTC.

The chain joins TRBV21-1 to TRBJ2-3; the D call in the table, TRBD1, was not verified against the DNA. TRBV21-1 is reported as a pseudogene. This CDR3 comprises 12 residues. As DNA, the CDR3 is TGTGCCAGCAGGCTTCCAGCAGATACGCAGTATTTT. It encodes CASRLPADTQYF.

This clone was seen only once. The V call is TRBV6-6, the J call TRBJ2-4; 7 positions agree with TRBD2. The ends lost 0 bases at V and 3 bases at J; junction bases unmatched: 5. Germline CDR1 is MNHNY and CDR2 is SVGAGI (reference sequence). This CDR3 spans 16 amino acids. The CDR3 coding sequence is TGTGCCAGCAGTTACTCGTTCGGGGGGAACAAAAACATTCAGTACTTC. It specifies CASSYSFGGNKNIQYF.